This TCR beta chain is drawn from a study of blood T cell repertoires in COVID-19. Study background: Material from acute and convalescent COVID-19 was sourced from the United States, Italy and Spain. PBMCs, B-cell-depleted T cells, or T cells provided the cDNA or gDNA that made up the material.

Original processing methods: Scientists estimated how many nucleated cells there were by amplifying reference gene primers. Produced via immunoSEQ multiplex PCR; TCRdb's table is partial and in-frame only. The DNA was the basis for D and trimming; V, J and clone size are from that table. The repertoire holds 300,000 to 350,000 clones, with roughly 87% as singletons. The V gene lost 2 bases and the J gene lost 4 bases, with 10 bases spanning the gap. Germline values: CDR1 SGHRS, CDR2 YFSETQ. CDR3 length: 15 residues. Sequencing was performed on peripheral blood. The receptor was isolated from a young man with active or convalescent COVID-19. The gene calls are TRBV5-1 and TRBJ2-6; D perhaps matches TRBD1 (6 bases). The CDR3 coding sequence is TGCGCCAGCAGCTTCGGGACATCAGGGGCCAACGTCCTGACTTTC. This codes for CASSFGTSGANVLTF.